One and the same sample provided the 2 T cell receptor beta chains below, sequenced in a study of CD8 T cells in ankylosing spondylitis. Using its own MiXCR run on the 5' RACE reads, TCRdb lists one record per CDR3 protein. The data hold almost 30,000 distinct CDR3 sequences, with around 5.2% observed a single time. Material for sequencing was blood, either unsorted or a sorted T cell fraction (not recorded which). These receptors all stem from a female donor with ankylosing spondylitis or in good health (not recorded which).

This clonotype was picked up many times. This rearrangement joins TRBV9 to TRBJ2-2, with D tentatively TRBD2 (6 bases). CDR3 length: 15 residues. Trimming pared 2 bases from V and 7 bases from J, leaving 15 bases between. Germline CDR1 SGDLS, CDR2 YYNGEE. In DNA, the CDR3 is TGTGCCAGCAGCGTCCAACCCATCGGGGGCGGGGAGCTGTTTTTT. Amino acid sequence: CASSVQPIGGGELFF.

The chain employs TRBV9 and TRBJ2-5; 8 bases are a match to TRBD1. The length of the CDR3 is 16 residues. J gave up 5 bases and V 0 bases, and 9 bases lay outside the gene matches. Germline V gene lookup returns CDR1 SGDLS and CDR2 YYNGEE. The CDR3 loop is CASSVGIGQGEETQYF. As DNA, the CDR3 is TGTGCCAGCAGCGTAGGTATAGGACAGGGAGAGGAGACCCAGTACTTC.